These 19 T cell receptor beta chains were sequenced from one sample in a study of T cell responses to AZD1222 COVID-19 vaccine. Here immunoSEQ multiplex PCR was the method, and the copy in TCRdb shows in-frame clones only, minus some. The sample holds about 170,000 clones, approximately 88% seen once. The starting material was peripheral blood, obtained 28 days after the second AZD1222 dose. These receptors originate from an adult who received the AZD1222 COVID-19 vaccine.

This clone appeared once. The chain has TRBV2 and TRBJ2-7; D is perhaps TRBD2 (6 bases). This CDR3 comprises 16 residues. The germline V and J ends were trimmed by 6 bases and 3 bases, with 21 bases remaining between them. Germline CDR1 and CDR2: SNHLY and FYNNEI. CDR3 DNA sequence: TGTGCCAGCAGGGGCGGGGCATGGGGGAACTACTACGAGCAGTACTTC. Its translation is CASRGGAWGNYYEQYF.

V is TRBV6-5 and J is TRBJ2-5, with 7 positions matching TRBD2. CDR1 and CDR2 (germline): MNHEY, SVGAGI. V gave up 6 bases and J gave up 6 bases; unmatched junction bases: 10. This CDR3 comprises 14 residues. CDR3 protein: CASSRGDLLKTQYF. The CDR3 nucleotides read TGTGCCAGCAGCCGGGGGGACCTCCTTAAGACCCAGTACTTC.

The chain recombines TRBV6-5 with TRBJ2-7; no clear D. Per the germline V gene, CDR1 is MNHEY and CDR2 is SVGAGI. Trimming left V 9 bases short and J 0 bases short, with 9 bases between. The CDR3 is 12 amino acids. CDR3 coding DNA: TGTGCCAGTAAGGCGAGCTCCTACGAGCAGTACTTC. Translated, it gives CASKASSYEQYF.

The rearrangement joins TRBV4-2 to TRBJ1-2; the D is unclear. V lost 0 bases and J lost 3, with 23 bases in between. This CDR3 is 19 amino acids long. The germline V gene has CDR1 LGHNA and CDR2 YNFKEQ. CDR3 bases: TGTGCCAGCAGCCAAGATTCGGGCGTCTTAGGGAGGCTCGACTATGGCTACACCTTC. Translating it yields CASSQDSGVLGRLDYGYTF.

V is TRBV7-7 and J is TRBJ2-1; TRBD2 matches 8 bases. Germline-derived CDR1 and CDR2 are SSHAT and FNYEAQ (reference sequence). V lost 4 bases, J lost 9 bases, and 11 bases stayed unmatched. The CDR3 has 15 residues. The CDR3: CASSSSPGGASEQFF. The CDR3 nucleotides read TGTGCCAGCAGCTCCTCTCCCGGGGGGGCCAGTGAGCAGTTCTTC. Full variable domain (remainder filled in from reference TRBV7-7 and TRBJ2-1): GAGVSQSPRYKVTKRGQDVTLRCDPISSHATLYWYQQALGQGPEFLTYFNYEAQPDKSGLPSDRFSAERPEGSISTLTIQRTEQRDSAMYRCASSSSPGGASEQFFGPGTRLTVL.

The chain links TRBV10-3 to TRBJ1-1; D is ambiguous. This CDR3 contains 14 residues. In germline, CDR1 is ENHRY, CDR2 SYGVKD. Deletions cut 6 bases from V and 0 bases from J, with 11 bases between. The CDR3 region is CAIRTTDMNTEAFF. As DNA, the CDR3 is TGTGCCATCAGAACGACGGATATGAACACTGAAGCTTTCTTT.

The chain recombines TRBV6-2 or TRBV6-3 with TRBJ2-1; no clear D. The V gene lost 5 bases and the J gene lost 4 bases, with 6 bases spanning the gap. The CDR3 contains 12 residues. CDR1 MNHEY and CDR2 SVGEGT come from the germline V gene. The CDR3 here is CASSPPYNEQFF. For the CDR3, the DNA is TGTGCCAGCAGTCCCCCTTACAATGAGCAGTTCTTC.

The chain employs TRBV5-8 and TRBJ2-7; 7 bases fit TRBD1. V shed 4 bases, J shed 4 bases, and the junction held 2 bases outside the gene matches. Germline CDR1 is SGHTS and CDR2 is YDEGEE. The CDR3 totals 12 residues. In DNA form, the CDR3 reads TGTGCCAGCAGCGTGGGACAGTACGAGCAGTACTTC. It encodes CASSVGQYEQYF.

The rearrangement joins TRBV6-4 to TRBJ1-5, with a possible D match to TRBD1 (6 bases). In germline, CDR1 is MRHNA, CDR2 SNTAGT. Trimming took off 11 bases at V and 5 bases at J, with 19 bases between the two ends. The CDR3 totals 14 residues. CDR3: CARPVGGGHQPQHF. Written as DNA, the CDR3 is TGTGCCCGTCCCGTGGGGGGGGGCCATCAGCCCCAGCATTTT.

This clone was observed once. The chain employs TRBV3-1 (or the pseudogene TRBV3-2) and TRBJ2-3, with 9 nucleotides matching TRBD1. There are 18 residues in the CDR3. The germline CDR1 and CDR2 sequences are LGHDT and YNNKEL (reference sequence). Trimming cost V 2 bases and J 6 bases; bases outside gene matches: 15. In DNA form, the CDR3 reads TGTGCCAGCAGCCAAACCCCCGGACAGGGGAAGGGAACGGATACGCAGTATTTT. This encodes CASSQTPGQGKGTDTQYF.

In DNA, the CDR3 is TGTGCCAGCAGCACCAGAGGGACAAGGTATGGCTACACCTTC. This translates into CASSTRGTRYGYTF. The rearrangement uses TRBV6-5 and TRBJ1-2; D might be TRBD1 (6 bases). There are 14 residues in the CDR3. V was cut by 6 bases and J by 5 bases, with 16 bases left in between. CDR1 and CDR2 (germline): MNHEY, SVGAGI.

The chain uses TRBV4-1 and TRBJ2-7; D remains ambiguous. Trimming removed 8 bases from V and 5 bases from J, with 19 bases in between. The CDR3 has 14 amino acids. Looked up from germline, CDR1 is MGHRA and CDR2 is YSYEKL. The CDR3 here is CASADRPTNHEQYF. In nucleotides, the CDR3 is TGCGCCAGCGCCGACCGTCCAACGAACCACGAGCAGTACTTC.

This chain connects TRBV3-1 (or the pseudogene TRBV3-2) to TRBJ1-1; the match to TRBD1 covers 9 bases. CDR3 length: 16 residues. Germline CDR1 LGHDT, CDR2 YNNKEL (reference sequence). Trimming took 5 bases from V and 5 from J; bases not matched to a gene: 12. CDR3 residues: CASSYIPGQGWTEAFF. The CDR3 DNA reads TGTGCCAGCAGCTATATACCGGGACAGGGTTGGACTGAAGCTTTCTTT.

This clone was seen a few times. This sequence joins TRBV5-5 and TRBJ2-7; D unresolved. The germline gives CDR1 SGHKS, CDR2 YYEKEE (reference sequence). The CDR3 length is 14 residues. Trimming took off 5 bases at V and 6 bases at J, with 18 bases between the two ends. CDR3 nucleotide sequence: TGTGCCAGCAGTTCGGGCCCCTGGTCCCCCGAGCAGTACTTC. Translated: CASSSGPWSPEQYF.

The CDR3 loop is CATGGLAPNEQFF. In nucleotides, the CDR3 is TGTGCCACCGGGGGACTAGCGCCCAATGAGCAGTTCTTC. The gene calls are TRBV24-1 and TRBJ2-1; the match to TRBD2 covers 10 bases. With 9 bases clipped from V and 6 bases from J, the junction kept 4 bases outside the gene matches. Per the germline V gene, CDR1 is KGHDR and CDR2 is SFDVKD. This CDR3 spans 13 amino acids.

The rearrangement uses TRBV4-1 and TRBJ2-7; possible D gene TRBD2, 6 bases. Trimming cost V 1 base and J 2 bases, with 12 bases left between them. The germline CDR1 and CDR2 sequences are MGHRA and YSYEKL. This CDR3 has 15 amino acids. The chain's CDR3 is CASSQVGGVAYEQYF. The CDR3 DNA sequence: TGCGCCAGCAGCCAAGTCGGGGGTGTCGCCTACGAGCAGTACTTC.

V usage is TRBV10-3 and J usage is TRBJ2-7; 9 bases fit TRBD1. This CDR3 is 15 amino acids long. Unmatched junction bases numbered 9, after V lost 6 bases and J lost 3 bases. In germline, CDR1 is ENHRY, CDR2 SYGVKD. CDR3 region: CAIRDTGGAVYEQYF. The CDR3 region has the DNA TGTGCCATCAGAGACACAGGGGGCGCAGTCTACGAGCAGTACTTC.

The rearrangement links TRBV7-2 to TRBJ1-4, with 7 bases matching TRBD1. The germline gives CDR1 SGHTA, CDR2 FQGNSA. After removal of 4 bases from V and 6 bases from J, the junction contained 20 bases not matched to a gene. The CDR3 runs to 19 residues. The chain's CDR3 is CASSSQGGDSPLLDEKLFF. The CDR3 DNA sequence: TGTGCCAGCAGCTCACAAGGGGGGGACAGTCCTCTTCTTGATGAAAAACTGTTTTTT.

This clone has a single count. The chain employs TRBV14 and TRBJ1-6, with 8 bases that match TRBD1. The CDR3 length is 15 residues. The V gene's germline CDR1 is SGHDN and CDR2 FVKESK. The V segment lost 4 bases and the J segment 9 bases; nucleotides outside the gene matches: 8. In nucleotides, the CDR3 is TGTGCCAGCAGCCTCCGGACAGGGTCTGGTTCACCCCTCCACTTT. Protein sequence: CASSLRTGSGSPLHF.